A selection of T cell receptor beta chains follows, all from one sample in a study of human T cells and chemical hapten exposure. One entry per CDR3 protein results from TCRdb running MiXCR on the RACE reads. This table has over 300,000 distinct CDR3 sequences, 5.1% appearing once. This specimen was whole blood, taken in connection with sensitization to the hapten diphenylcyclopropenone (DPC). The receptors come from a woman between 50 and 59 years old with alopecia areata. Some clones in this sample may be carry-over from other donors' samples. Each CDR3 is given with its conserved first and last residue. A D gene is named only where the DNA matches it firmly. Clone size is stated in some rows and not others, as once, few, many or a class when expanded.

D gene	clone size	CDR3 length	V gene	J gene	CDR3 DNA	CDR3 protein
TRBD2	many	17	TRBV4-2	TRBJ2-1	TGTGCCAGCAGCCTTGGGACTAGCGGGGGCTCCTACAATGAGCAGTTCTTC	CASSLGTSGGSYNEQFF
TRBD1	many	15	TRBV27	TRBJ1-5	TGTGCCAGCAGTCCGACAGGGGGCGGTAATCAGCCCCAGCATTTT	CASSPTGGGNQPQHF
NA	few	15	TRBV20-1	TRBJ2-3	TGCAGTGCTGCCGACCAGGGAATAGGCACAGATACGCAGTATTTT	CSAADQGIGTDTQYF
TRBD1	many	17	TRBV5-1	TRBJ2-3	TGCGCCAGCAGCCCCGGGTTGTGGACAGGGGTCCCAGATACGCAGTATTTT	CASSPGLWTGVPDTQYF
NA	few	15	TRBV7-9	TRBJ1-5	TGTGCCAGCAGCCCCATGGCCCACTCGGGTCAGCCCCAGCATTTT	CASSPMAHSGQPQHF
NA	many	12	TRBV6-6	TRBJ1-1	TGTGCCAGCAGTTATCTTGAATCCGAAGCTTTCTTT	CASSYLESEAFF
NA	many	19	TRBV7-2	TRBJ1-2	TGTGCCAGCAGCTTCTCGTGGGGACGTGGGAGGGGAGGCGACTATGGCTACACCTTC	CASSFSWGRGRGGDYGYTF
NA	NA	13	TRBV6-2/TRBV6-3	TRBJ1-5	TGTGCCAGCAGTACGGGCAGCCATCAGCCCCAGCATTTT	CASSTGSHQPQHF
NA	NA	13	TRBV6-5	TRBJ2-3	TGTGCCAGCAGGCCGTACAGGGAACATACGCAGTATTTT	CASRPYREHTQYF
NA	NA	15	TRBV6-2/TRBV6-3	TRBJ2-1	TGTGCCAGCAGTTCACAGGGGAGGCACACCAATGAGCAGTTCTTC	CASSSQGRHTNEQFF
TRBD1	few	15	TRBV12-3/TRBV12-4	TRBJ1-2	TGTGCCAGCAGTGGCGCGGTCAGGGGGCTTCTTGGCTACACCTTC	CASSGAVRGLLGYTF
NA	many	14	TRBV29-1	TRBJ1-1	TGCAGCGCCTTACAGGGAATGGTGTACACTGAAGCTTTCTTT	CSALQGMVYTEAFF
TRBD1	NA	15	TRBV5-1	TRBJ2-1	TGCGCCAGCAGCTGGGACAGGGGGGACTACAATGAGCAGTTCTTC	CASSWDRGDYNEQFF
TRBD1	many	12	TRBV20-1	TRBJ2-7	TGCAGTGCTAAGACAGGGGGCATGGAGCAGTACTTC	CSAKTGGMEQYF
TRBD2	NA	14	TRBV6-6	TRBJ2-4	TGTGCCAGCAGTTACTCGGGACTAGAAAACATTCAGTACTTC	CASSYSGLENIQYF
TRBD2	many	15	TRBV7-2	TRBJ2-3	TGTGCCAGCAGCCCAAGCGGGATCGACACAGATACGCAGTATTTT	CASSPSGIDTDTQYF
TRBD1	many	13	TRBV7-9	TRBJ1-1	TGTGCCAGCAGCTCGGACAGGGTGGCTGAAGCTTTCTTT	CASSSDRVAEAFF
NA	few	15	TRBV7-2	TRBJ2-4	TGTGCCAGCAGCTACAGGGACCAAACCAAAAACATTCAGTACTTC	CASSYRDQTKNIQYF
NA	many	16	TRBV21-1	TRBJ2-3	TGTGCCAGCAGCAACAACAGGGGTGGCCTCACAGATACGCAGTATTTT	CASSNNRGGLTDTQYF
TRBD2	few	13	TRBV6-6	TRBJ2-1	TGTGCCATTGCGGGGGGATCCTACAATGAGCAGTTCTTC	CAIAGGSYNEQFF
NA	few	14	TRBV7-2	TRBJ2-4	TGTGCCAGCAGTTTTAGTTCCGGGGCCAGCATTCAGTACTTC	CASSFSSGASIQYF
TRBD2	NA	16	TRBV27	TRBJ2-7	TGTGCCAGCAGTTTCGGGGGGGGAACTTCACGCTACGAGCAGTACTTC	CASSFGGGTSRYEQYF